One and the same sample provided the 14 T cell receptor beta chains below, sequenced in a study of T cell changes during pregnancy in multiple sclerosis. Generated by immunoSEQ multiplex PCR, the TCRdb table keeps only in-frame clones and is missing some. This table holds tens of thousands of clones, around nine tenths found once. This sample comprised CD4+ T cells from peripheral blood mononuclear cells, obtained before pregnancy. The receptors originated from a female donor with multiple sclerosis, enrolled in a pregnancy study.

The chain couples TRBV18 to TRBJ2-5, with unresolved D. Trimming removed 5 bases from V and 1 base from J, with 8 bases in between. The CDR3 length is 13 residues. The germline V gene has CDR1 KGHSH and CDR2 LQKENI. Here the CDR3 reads CASSVVAQETQYF. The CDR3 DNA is TGTGCCAGCTCAGTGGTGGCCCAAGAGACCCAGTACTTC.

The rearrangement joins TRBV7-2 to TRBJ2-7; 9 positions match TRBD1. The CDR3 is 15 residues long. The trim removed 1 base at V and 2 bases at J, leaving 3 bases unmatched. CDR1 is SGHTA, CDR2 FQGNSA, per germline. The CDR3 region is CASSLVGTGPYEQYF. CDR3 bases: TGTGCCAGCAGCTTAGTGGGGACAGGGCCCTACGAGCAGTACTTC.

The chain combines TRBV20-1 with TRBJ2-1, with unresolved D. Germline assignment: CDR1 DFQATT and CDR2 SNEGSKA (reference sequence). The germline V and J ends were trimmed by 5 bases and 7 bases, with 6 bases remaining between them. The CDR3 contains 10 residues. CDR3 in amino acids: CSALINEQFF. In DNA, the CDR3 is TGCAGTGCTTTAATAAATGAGCAGTTCTTC.

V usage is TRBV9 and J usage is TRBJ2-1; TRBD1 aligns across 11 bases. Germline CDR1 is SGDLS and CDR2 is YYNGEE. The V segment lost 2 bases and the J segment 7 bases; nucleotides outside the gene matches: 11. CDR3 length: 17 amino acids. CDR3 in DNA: TGTGCCAGCAGCGTCGAACCGGGACAGGGGGGTTGGAATGAGCAGTTCTTC. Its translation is CASSVEPGQGGWNEQFF.

The CDR3 sequence: CASSSPGQGSDTQYF. CDR3 coding DNA: TGTGCCAGCAGTTCCCCGGGACAGGGTTCAGATACGCAGTATTTT. This chain uses TRBV6-5 with TRBJ2-3, with 9 bases identical to TRBD1. The germline CDR1 and CDR2 sequences are MNHEY and SVGAGI. After removal of 4 bases from V and 4 bases from J, the junction contained 6 bases not matched to a gene. The CDR3 is 15 amino acids.

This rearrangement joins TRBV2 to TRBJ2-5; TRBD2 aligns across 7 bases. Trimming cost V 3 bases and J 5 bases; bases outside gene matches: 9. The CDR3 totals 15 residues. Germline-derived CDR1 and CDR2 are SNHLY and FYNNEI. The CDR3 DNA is TGTGCCAGCAGTGACGGGCGCTTCGGGGGGGAGACCCAGTACTTC. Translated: CASSDGRFGGETQYF.

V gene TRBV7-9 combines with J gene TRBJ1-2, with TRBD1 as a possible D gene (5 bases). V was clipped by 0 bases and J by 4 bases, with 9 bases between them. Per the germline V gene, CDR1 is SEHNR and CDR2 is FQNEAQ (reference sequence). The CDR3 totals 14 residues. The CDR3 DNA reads TGTGCCAGCAGCTTAGCGGGGCTGGGCTATGGCTACACCTTC. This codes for CASSLAGLGYGYTF.

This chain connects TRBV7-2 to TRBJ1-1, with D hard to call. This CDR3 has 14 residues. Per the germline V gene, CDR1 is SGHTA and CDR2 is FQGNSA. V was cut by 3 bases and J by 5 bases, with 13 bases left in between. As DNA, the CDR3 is TGTGCCAGCAGCTTTACCCACATGGTAACTGAAGCTTTCTTT. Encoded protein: CASSFTHMVTEAFF.

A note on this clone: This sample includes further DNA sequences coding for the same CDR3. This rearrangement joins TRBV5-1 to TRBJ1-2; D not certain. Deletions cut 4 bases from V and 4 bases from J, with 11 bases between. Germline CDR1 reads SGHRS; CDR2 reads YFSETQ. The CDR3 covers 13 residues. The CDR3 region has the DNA TGCGCCAGCAGCCCTGGGGAGGCCTATGGCTACACCTTC. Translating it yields CASSPGEAYGYTF.

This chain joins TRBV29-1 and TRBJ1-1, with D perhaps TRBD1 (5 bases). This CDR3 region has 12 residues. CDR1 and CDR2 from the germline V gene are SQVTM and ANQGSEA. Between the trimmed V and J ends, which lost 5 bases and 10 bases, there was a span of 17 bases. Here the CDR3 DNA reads TGCAGCGTTACCCCGACAGAAGGGGTAGCTTTCTTT. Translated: CSVTPTEGVAFF.

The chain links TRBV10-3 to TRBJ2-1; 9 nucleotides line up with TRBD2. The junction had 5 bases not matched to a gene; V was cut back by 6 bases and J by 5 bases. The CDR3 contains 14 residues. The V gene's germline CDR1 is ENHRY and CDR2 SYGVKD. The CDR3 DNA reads TGTGCCATCAGGGTAGCGGGGGCCAACAATGAGCAGTTCTTC. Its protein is CAIRVAGANNEQFF.

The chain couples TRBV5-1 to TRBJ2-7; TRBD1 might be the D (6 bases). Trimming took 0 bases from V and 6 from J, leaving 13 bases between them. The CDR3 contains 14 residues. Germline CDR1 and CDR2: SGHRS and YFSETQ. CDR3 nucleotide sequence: TGCGCCAGCAGCTTGGGGGGACAATCACCCGAGCAGTACTTC. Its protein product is CASSLGGQSPEQYF. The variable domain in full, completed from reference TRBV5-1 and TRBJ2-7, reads KAGVTQTPRYLIKTRGQQVTLSCSPISGHRSVSWYQQTPGQGLQFLFEYFSETQRNKGNFPGRFSGRQFSNSRSEMNVSTLELGDSALYLCASSLGGQSPEQYFGPGTRLTVT.

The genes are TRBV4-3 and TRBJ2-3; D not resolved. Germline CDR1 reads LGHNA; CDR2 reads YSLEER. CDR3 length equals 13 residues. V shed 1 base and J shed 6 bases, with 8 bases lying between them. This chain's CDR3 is CASSQARADTQYF. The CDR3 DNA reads TGCGCCAGCAGCCAAGCCCGCGCCGATACGCAGTATTTT.

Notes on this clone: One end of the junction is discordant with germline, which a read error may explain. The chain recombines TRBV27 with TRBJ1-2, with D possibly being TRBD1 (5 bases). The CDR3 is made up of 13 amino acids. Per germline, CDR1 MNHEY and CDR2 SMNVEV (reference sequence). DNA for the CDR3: TGTGCCAGCAGTTGGCGGGGGGACTACGGCTACACCTTC. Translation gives CASSWRGDYGYTF.